The 9 T cell receptor beta chains in this list originate from one sample, sequenced in a study of sequential checkpoint blockade in melanoma. Treatment: randomized to nivolumab then ipilimumab (arm A) or the reverse (arm B). Here immunoSEQ multiplex PCR was the method, and the copy in TCRdb shows in-frame clones only, minus some. The sample includes some 25,000 clones, roughly 80% of them seen just once. This specimen consisted of CD8+ T cells sorted from blood (inferred from file names), obtained from a patient given nivolumab and ipilimumab in sequence. Every receptor here comes from a human donor with melanoma.

This clone was seen a few times. This chain connects TRBV6-5 to TRBJ2-7; D is unresolved. Germline V gene data show CDR1 as MNHEY and CDR2 as SVGAGI. The CDR3 has 15 residues. The V end lost 6 bases, the J end lost 4 bases, and 19 bases lay between the germline ends. Written as DNA, the CDR3 is TGTGCCAGCAGCTCCTACCAAGAACTCCATTACGAGCAGTACTTC. This translates into CASSSYQELHYEQYF.

Concerning this clone: The junction departs from the called germline gene at one end, perhaps through a read error. Other nucleotide sequences from this sample produce the same CDR3. The rearrangement uses TRBV5-1 and TRBJ2-7; 10 bases map to TRBD1. The CDR3 spans 14 residues. Germline loops: CDR1 SGHRS, CDR2 YFSETQ. The CDR3 nucleotides read TGCGCCAGTAGCTTGGGTGGGACAGGGGCCGAGCAGTACTTC. Its protein is CASSLGGTGAEQYF.

The chain is built from TRBV7-6 and TRBJ2-1, with D perhaps TRBD2 (6 bases). This CDR3 has 12 amino acids. Trimming removed 2 bases from V and 9 bases from J, with 8 bases in between. Germline V CDR1 and CDR2: SGHVS, FNYEAQ. The CDR3 region is CASSLIGSEQFF. In DNA form, the CDR3 reads TGTGCCAGCAGCTTAATCGGGAGTGAGCAGTTCTTC.

This chain connects TRBV7-8 to TRBJ1-3, with D possibly being TRBD1 (5 bases). The CDR3 runs 15 residues. Germline CDR1 SGHVS, CDR2 FQNEAQ. Deletions cut 2 bases from V and 3 bases from J, with 11 bases between. The CDR3 protein is CASSLSRGFGNTIYF. CDR3 sequence (DNA): TGTGCCAGCAGCTTATCACGGGGGTTTGGAAACACCATATATTTT. Looking up the rest from reference TRBV7-8 and TRBJ1-3 gives the full variable domain: GAGVSQSPRYKVAKRGQDVALRCDPISGHVSLFWYQQALGQGPEFLTYFQNEAQLDKSGLPSDRFFAERPEGSVSTLKIQRTQQEDSAVYLCASSLSRGFGNTIYFGEGSWLTVV.

DNA for the CDR3: TGCGCCAGCAGCTTATTCGGGGGGCAGGATACGCAGTATTTT. Translated: CASSLFGGQDTQYF. This rearrangement joins TRBV5-1 to TRBJ2-3, with D perhaps matching TRBD2 (7 bases). CDR3 size: 14 residues. Trimming removed 2 bases from V and 6 bases from J, with 13 bases in between. Germline V gene lookup returns CDR1 SGHRS and CDR2 YFSETQ.

The rearrangement links TRBV7-2 to TRBJ2-3; 7 positions agree with TRBD1. The CDR3 runs to 18 residues. In germline, CDR1 is SGHTA, CDR2 FQGNSA. The V segment lost 1 base and the J segment 3 bases; nucleotides outside the gene matches: 13. The CDR3 coding sequence is TGTGCCAGCAGCTTAGACGGGCCCTCGACAGGGTTGACAGATACGCAGTATTTT. This codes for CASSLDGPSTGLTDTQYF. Using reference TRBV7-2 and TRBJ2-3 for the parts outside the CDR3, the full variable domain is GAGVSQSPSNKVTEKGKDVELRCDPISGHTALYWYRQSLGQGLEFLIYFQGNSAPDKSGLPSDRFSAERTGGSVSTLTIQRTQQEDSAVYLCASSLDGPSTGLTDTQYFGPGTRLTVL.

The chain uses TRBV7-9 and TRBJ2-7, with D possibly TRBD2 on 5 matching bases. The V and J ends lost 1 base and 2 bases respectively, with 12 bases between them. The CDR3 extends over 15 amino acids. The V gene's germline CDR1 is SEHNR and CDR2 FQNEAQ (reference sequence). The CDR3 loop reads CASSLGSGWAYEQYF. CDR3 nucleotides: TGTGCCAGCAGCTTAGGTTCGGGGTGGGCCTACGAGCAGTACTTC. The entire variable domain, with the rest obtained from reference TRBV7-9 and TRBJ2-7, is as follows: DTGVSQNPRHKITKRGQNVTFRCDPISEHNRLYWYRQTLGQGPEFLTYFQNEAQLEKSRLLSDRFSAERPKGSFSTLEIQRTEQGDSAMYLCASSLGSGWAYEQYFGPGTRLTVT.

The chain couples TRBV10-2 to TRBJ2-7, with 8 bases aligning to TRBD2. Germline values: CDR1 WSHSY, CDR2 SAAADI. The V and J ends lost 8 bases and 5 bases, in that order; junction bases with no gene match: 14. CDR3 length: 15 residues. The CDR3 here is CASVVGGAPLDEQYF. The CDR3 region has the DNA TGCGCCAGCGTAGTCGGGGGGGCGCCGTTAGACGAGCAGTACTTC.

The chain employs TRBV5-1 and TRBJ1-1; 9 nucleotides match TRBD1. The length of the CDR3 is 14 residues. The junction had 4 bases not matched to a gene; V was cut back by 4 bases and J by 3 bases. CDR1 is SGHRS, CDR2 YFSETQ, per germline. In DNA form, the CDR3 reads TGCGCCAGCAGCGGGACAGGGATCGACACTGAAGCTTTCTTT. Translating it yields CASSGTGIDTEAFF.